This is a list of T cell receptor beta chains from one sample in a study of technical replicates of blood from a handful of donors. The protocol was immunoSEQ multiplex PCR, while the TCRdb copy is restricted to in-frame clones and leaves out a portion. The data contain fewer than 60,000 clones, around nine tenths of them singletons. The sequencing input was PBMCs. The receptor set was obtained from a human donor in good health. Some clones in this sample may be carry-over from other donors' samples. The CDR3 runs from the conserved cysteine through the conserved F or W. The D gene is left open where the match is weak. The listing skips clone size in some rows; elsewhere it reads once, few, many or a size class.

J gene | V gene | clone size | D gene | CDR3 DNA | CDR3 protein
TRBJ1-6 | TRBV9 | - | TRBD1 | TGTGCCAGCAGCGCAGAGGGACAGGGGGTCAATTCACCCCTCCACTTT | CASSAEGQGVNSPLHF
TRBJ2-7 | TRBV6-4 | - | TRBD2 | TGTGCCAGCAGTGCGTCAGCGGGAGGCGAAGAGCAGTACTTC | CASSASAGGEEQYF
TRBJ2-7 | TRBV6-5 | - | TRBD1 | TGTGCCAGCCGGGGGCAGGGGGCTTACGAGCAGTACTTC | CASRGQGAYEQYF
TRBJ2-7 | TRBV19 | - | TRBD1 | TGTGCCAGTACTAGGACCGGGACAGGGGCCAGGGGCGAGCAGTACTTC | CASTRTGTGARGEQYF
TRBJ2-2 | TRBV18 | - | - | TGTGCCAGCTCACGAATAACAGGGAGGGGCACCGGGGAGCTGTTTTTT | CASSRITGRGTGELFF
TRBJ2-7 | TRBV15 | - | TRBD2 | TGTGCCACCAGCAGAGAGGCGGGGGTCGAGCAGTACTTC | CATSREAGVEQYF
TRBJ2-7 | TRBV4-1 | - | TRBD2 | TGCGCCAGCAGCCACGCAGTAGCGGGCCGACACCCCTCCTACGAGCAGTACTTC | CASSHAVAGRHPSYEQYF
TRBJ1-3 | TRBV4-3 | - | - | TGCGCCAGCAGCCAAGACAGGGGATTCTCTGGAAACACCATATATTTT | CASSQDRGFSGNTIYF
TRBJ2-4 | TRBV5-6 | - | - | TGTGCCAGCAGACACGGAACGGGGGCCAAAAACATTCAGTACTTC | CASRHGTGAKNIQYF
TRBJ1-2 | TRBV5-1 | few | TRBD1 | TGCGCCAGCAGCTTGGCGACAGGGAACTATGGCTACACCTTC | CASSLATGNYGYTF
TRBJ1-1 | TRBV10-3 | - | - | TGTGCCGGCTCGTCGGGGGGCTTGAACACTGAAGCTTTCTTT | CAGSSGGLNTEAFF
TRBJ2-7 | TRBV5-1 | - | - | TGCGCCAGCAGCTTGGCGGTACAGTCGAGCTCCTACGAGCAGTACTTC | CASSLAVQSSSYEQYF
TRBJ1-1 | TRBV7-8 | - | TRBD1 | TGTGCCAGCAGCATACAGGGGGCTCACACTGAAGCTTTCTTT | CASSIQGAHTEAFF
TRBJ2-5 | TRBV5-1 | - | - | TGCGCCAGCAGCTGGAGCGGGACAGGTCAAGAGACCCAGTACTTC | CASSWSGTGQETQYF
TRBJ1-4 | TRBV5-1 | - | - | TGCGCCAGCAGCCCGGACAGTGCAACTAATGAAAAACTGTTTTTT | CASSPDSATNEKLFF
TRBJ1-4 | TRBV2 | - | - | TGTGCCAGCAGGAAGGACTATAATGAAAAACTGTTTTTT | CASRKDYNEKLFF
TRBJ2-5 | TRBV18 | once | TRBD2 | TGTGCCAGCTCACCACTTCCTAGCGGGAGCAGGGAGACCCAGTACTTC | CASSPLPSGSRETQYF